The TCR beta chain under discussion was sequenced for a study of cytomegalovirus exposure and HLA in healthy donors (dated by TCRdb to 2016 to 2017). For the wider study: According to an earlier analysis of a few hundred of the donors, about 179 million T cells yielded some 120 million unique TCR beta sequences and about 300 Gb of sequence data. An early release that covered approximately 600 HLA-typed donors contained approximately 300 gigabases of sequencing data and 70 million to 100 million unique TCR sequences. Of the roughly 390 genotyped donors, 80% to 90% were placed in the genetic ancestry cluster associated with self-reported Caucasian donors. The study was designed to test whether signatures of past pathogen exposure could be identified by cataloging public T cell receptors. The study profiled the T cell repertoires of hundreds of subjects by immunosequencing and related them to cytomegalovirus serostatus. In addition to the first cohort of 666 subjects, a separate validation cohort of approximately 110 different subjects was used. High-throughput TCR immunosequencing, statistical association of individual TCRs with disease status, and machine learning were combined to predict cytomegalovirus infection status. A later analysis re-analyzed previously published TCR beta repertoires from about 730 donors and added high-resolution HLA genotyping to study TCR occurrence patterns. Rather than using new phenotypic data, the later analysis identified candidate immune exposures from TCR beta sequences and from how often those sequences occurred across donors. An earlier analysis of roughly 600 of the donors used high-throughput TCR beta sequencing to judge whether each TCR beta V gene segment behaved as functional or pseudogenic. Alongside the repertoire data, information on donor age, sex, ethnicity and CMV serostatus was compiled. Genome-wide SNP genotypes for about 65% of the 666 donors were used in a later genetic analysis, which treated that subset as a discovery cohort. Every discovery cohort repertoire had been produced on one sequencing platform. Class I and class II HLA loci were covered by the typing at four-digit resolution. Typing coverage varied by locus: 629-630 donors for A, B, C, DRB1 and DQB1; roughly 510 for DQA1; about 600 for DPA1; about 450 for DPB1. Several DR-DQ haplotypes were handled as single units for association and clustering, since linkage in the cohort was strong. Across under 500 genotyped donors of the cohort, an average of about 220,000 unique TCR beta nucleotide sequences per donor were sequenced, and roughly 17% of those sequences were non-productive.

From its cysteine to its phenylalanine, the CDR3 spans 12 amino acids. Only the CDR3 region is kept as DNA, spanning 36 bases read in frame from base 1. Based on the germline V gene, the CDR1 and CDR2 sequences are MNHEY and SVGAGI. The V end loses 5 bases and the J end loses 8 bases, and a stretch of 12 bases separates them. In total, over 600 healthy bone marrow donors made up the cohort. Cohort members were all nominally healthy when sampled, although unrecorded immune exposures were likely present. The donor tested CMV seropositive and was one of the 289 seropositive cohort members. A peripheral blood sample was collected from each donor, and TCR beta sequencing was performed on peripheral blood mononuclear cells. Genomic DNA extraction from the blood cell samples was performed with the Qiagen DNeasy Blood Extraction Kit. The method was the immunoSEQ multiplex PCR assay. The multiplex PCR relied on a mix of 60 forward primers for TCR Vbeta segments and 13 reverse primers for TCR Jbeta segments. The CDR3 region of rearranged TCR beta genes was amplified from genomic DNA with a multiplex PCR assay. The amplified TCR beta libraries were sequenced on the Illumina HiSeq System as 87-base-pair reads. The study's processing was this. Across the 600 to 700 repertoires, a later analysis counted some 81 million unique TCR beta chains, around 11 million of which were shared by at least two donors. Raw reads were error-corrected and collapsed into unique sequences with a nearest-neighbor algorithm that merged closely related sequences to remove PCR and sequencing errors. Alignment of CDR3 sequences to IMGT reference sequences was used to assign V, D and J gene segments. For a sequence to be retained, a match of at least six nucleotides was required to both a V gene segment and a J gene segment. A rearrangement was called productive if the CDR3 had no stop codons and remained in frame with V and J, and every other rearrangement was called non-productive. Following IMGT convention, CDR3 was defined as the stretch from the second conserved V-encoded cysteine up to the conserved J-encoded phenylalanine. In an earlier analysis of 550 to 650 of the donors, sequences lacking an unambiguous match to a single V gene segment were excluded. In an earlier analysis of roughly 600 of the donors, a V segment was called functional when productive rearrangements were above 56.7%, and segregating when the standard deviation between donors exceeded 5%. A statistical classification framework was built to diagnose cytomegalovirus status from the catalog of TCR beta chain sequences. A later analysis assigned V and J genes by comparing TCR nucleotide sequences with IMGT/GENE-DB human TR gene sequences. Using the TCRdist pipeline, a later analysis assigned CDR3 sequences along with most-parsimonious VDJ recombination scenarios. In a later analysis, every TCR beta chain was defined by the combination of its CDR3 amino acid sequence and its V-gene family, and reads without a unique V-gene family were dropped. In a later analysis, 500 to 650 highly shared, low-generation-probability nucleotide sequences were removed to address suspected cross-contamination and a sequencing artifact. A later analysis calculated a clonal expansion index for each public chain from normalized within-repertoire ranks of inferred template counts. In a later analysis, generation probabilities were computed using a VDJ recombination model fitted to out-of-frame rearrangements, and the results were checked against IGoR. In a later analysis, TCR-TCR, TCR-HLA and TCR-CMV co-occurrence was scored with hypergeometric tests, and a repertoire-size bias correction was applied to TCR pairs. To estimate false discovery rates, a later analysis permuted the HLA or CMV assignments 20 times. In a later analysis, co-occurring TCRs were grouped using DBSCAN, and TCRdist sequence similarity was added for clustering within HLA-allele-positive subsets. For co-occurrence clustering, repertoires with fewer than 30,000 or more than 120,000 public chains were excluded, along with 5 or 6 repertoires with anomalous nucleotide sharing. Not all clones reach the TCRdb copy of this immuneACCESS table, which keeps in-frame sequences only. Checked studies attribute under half of the gap to unresolved V genes and leave the rest unexplained. That table supplies the V and J calls and clone size; D and trimming were determined from the DNA. Counted in this sample were around 99,000 clones; roughly 80% of them appeared once. The ten largest clones represent less than 3% of the sample.

Results and caveats for the whole study, not just this receptor: A later analysis found that most CMV-associated TCR beta chains appeared HLA-restricted, with HLA associations seemingly driven largely by CMV exposure. The only immune exposure information available for the cohort was CMV serostatus. In vitro tests confirmed that a few of the cytomegalovirus-associated TCR beta chains recognize cytomegalovirus antigens. It was suggested by the authors that the approach could potentially be generalized to other disease states and immunological phenotypes. The classifier was reported to diagnose cytomegalovirus status with high specificity and sensitivity in both the original cohort and the validation cohort. Correlated functional status among segregating V segments might reflect linkage disequilibrium, but an unknown experimental factor could not be ruled out. A later analysis associated around 16,000 TCR beta sequences with specific HLA alleles at a false discovery rate of 0.05. This cohort had only TCR beta chains sequenced, and the lack of alpha or paired-chain data limited which features could be detected. Because counts were too low, seventeen rarely observed V segments, including chromosome 9 orphons, were left out of the earlier analysis of approximately 500 of the donors. Several of the top co-occurrence clusters appeared to be linked to parvovirus B19, influenza, CMV and Epstein-Barr virus, according to a later analysis. Some IMGT-functional V segments, including TRBV6-2 and TRBV6-3, could not be told apart with the 87-base-pair reads, so those segments were excluded. In a later genetic analysis, a missense DCLRE1C variant was associated with V-gene and J-gene trimming of TCR beta chains, and the association was replicated in an independent cohort. In a later analysis, HLA-associated TCR beta chains showed more clonal expansion and lower generation probabilities than non-associated chains that were equally common. Because HLA typing was unavailable for some donors at each locus, only the typed subset was used in association tests. Presence/absence analyses assumed roughly uniform sequencing depth across donors, an assumption that may not hold. In a later analysis, the rate of TCR association differed among HLA loci, with DRB1 alleles having the most associated TCRs and HLA-C alleles having the fewest. Most TCR sequences were seen in very few donors, while some public TCRs were found in many individuals. A further reported finding was that TCR beta sequences accurately predicted the HLA-A and HLA-B alleles for most subjects in the first cohort. A total of roughly 160 TCR beta chains were listed by the study as associated with cytomegalovirus. In a later genetic analysis, fewer N-insertions in productive TCRs were reported among donors in an Asian-associated ancestry cluster than the 666-donor mean. A cluster of highly shared sequence variants was judged likely to represent a technical artifact of the sequencing pipeline. Strong co-occurrence of HLA alleles, especially DR and DQ, made assigning TCR associations to individual alleles difficult. An earlier analysis of around 500 of the donors showed that most TCR beta V segments appeared in productive rearrangements either about 87% or about 30% of the time, which broadly matched IMGT annotations.

For this clone: It lacks a known antigen. Base quality data are lacking; no much larger clone is found one base away.

Sequencing used PBMCs. The sequence came from a young man in good health and CMV-seropositive. The chain links TRBV6-5 with TRBJ1-2, with the D segment identity uncertain. The base sequence is TGTGCCAGCAGTGAGATCTCAGGCGGCTACACCTTC. This encodes CASSEISGGYTF.